The 27 T cell receptor beta chains in this list originate from one sample, sequenced in a study of siplizumab effects on memory and regulatory T cells. TCRdb keeps only in-frame clones here, not all; method: immunoSEQ multiplex PCR. The data contain about 82,000 clones, approximately 88% of them singletons. Sequences were obtained from Tregs sorted from blood. All receptors derive from a human donor in good health.

A few counts support this clone. The chain employs TRBV5-1 and TRBJ1-1, with D unresolved. The CDR3 loop spans 14 amino acids. Germline V gene sequence: CDR1 SGHRS, CDR2 YFSETQ. The ends were cut back, 0 bases at V and 4 bases at J, with 10 bases in the middle. The CDR3 region is CASSLGGIGTEAFF. CDR3 DNA: TGCGCCAGCAGCTTGGGGGGAATTGGCACTGAAGCTTTCTTT. Looking up the rest from reference TRBV5-1 and TRBJ1-1 gives the full variable domain: KAGVTQTPRYLIKTRGQQVTLSCSPISGHRSVSWYQQTPGQGLQFLFEYFSETQRNKGNFPGRFSGRQFSNSRSEMNVSTLELGDSALYLCASSLGGIGTEAFFGQGTRLTVV.

CDR3 residues: CASRTLTGNTIYF. The CDR3 nucleotides are TGTGCCAGTAGGACTCTTACAGGAAACACCATATATTTT. This sequence joins TRBV19 and TRBJ1-3, with D uncertain. Germline CDR1 and CDR2: LNHDA and SQIVND (reference sequence). V dropped 6 bases and J dropped 4 bases, with 10 bases sitting between them. This CDR3 has 13 residues. Complete variable domain (other parts from reference TRBV19 and TRBJ1-3): DGGITQSPKYLFRKEGQNVTLSCEQNLNHDAMYWYRQDPGQGLRLIYYSQIVNDFQKGDIAEGYSVSREKKESFPLTVTSAQKNPTAFYLCASRTLTGNTIYFGEGSWLTVV.

The gene calls are TRBV7-3 and TRBJ1-3; the D gene is possibly TRBD1 (6 bases). The CDR3 length is 15 residues. CDR1 and CDR2 (germline): SGHTA, FQGTGA. Trimming pared 5 bases from V and 0 bases from J, leaving 11 bases between. The CDR3 spells CASSRGTSSGNTIYF. CDR3 DNA sequence: TGTGCCAGCAGCCGAGGGACATCCTCTGGAAACACCATATATTTT. Supplemented by reference TRBV7-3 and TRBJ1-3, the full variable domain reads GAGVSQTPSNKVTEKGKYVELRCDPISGHTALYWYRQSLGQGPEFLIYFQGTGAADDSGLPNDRFFAVRPEGSVSTLKIQRTERGDSAVYLCASSRGTSSGNTIYFGEGSWLTVV.

Remarks on this clone: A much larger clone differs from this one at a single base, so this may be a read error. The chain recombines TRBV9 with TRBJ2-5, with TRBD2 matching over 9 bases. Germline assignment: CDR1 SGDLS and CDR2 YYNGEE. The CDR3 has 16 residues. The J segment lost 4 bases and the V segment lost 0 bases, leaving 7 bases of the junction unmatched. The CDR3 DNA sequence: TGTGCCAGCAGCGTAGGGGGCGGGAGGGTCGTAGAGACCCAGTACTTC. Protein sequence: CASSVGGGRVVETQYF.

CDR3 nucleotide sequence: TGTGCCAGCAGCTTAACGCCCTCGGGAGATACGCAGTATTTT. Amino acids: CASSLTPSGDTQYF. V usage is TRBV7-3 and J usage is TRBJ2-3; D remains ambiguous. The CDR3 runs 14 residues. The germline V gene encodes CDR1 SGHTA and CDR2 FQGTGA. Trimming removed 0 bases from V and 5 bases from J, with 9 bases in between.

The chain carries TRBV13 and TRBJ1-2; 10 positions match TRBD1. The V gene's germline CDR1 is PRHDT and CDR2 FYEKMQ (reference sequence). V lost 7 bases and J lost 2; bases outside the gene matches: 1. This CDR3 spans 13 amino acids. The CDR3 nucleotides read TGTGCCAGCAAGGACAGGGGGAACTATGGCTACACCTTC. Translation: CASKDRGNYGYTF.

The chain carries TRBV7-9 and TRBJ1-6, with D possibly matching TRBD1 (6 bases). The V end lost 4 bases, the J end lost 0 bases, and 19 bases lay between the germline ends. CDR1 and CDR2 from the germline V gene are SEHNR and FQNEAQ (reference sequence). The CDR3 sequence is 19 residues long. CDR3 nucleotides: TGTGCCAGCAGCTACTCGGTTCAGGGGCCGAACTCCTATAATTCACCCCTCCACTTT. Residues: CASSYSVQGPNSYNSPLHF.

The V gene is TRBV9, the J gene TRBJ2-3; 9 bases are a match to TRBD2. J gave up 6 bases and V 0 bases, and 8 bases lay outside the gene matches. Germline V gives CDR1 SGDLS, CDR2 YYNGEE. This CDR3 has 16 amino acids. The CDR3 here is CASSVVVRGGHDTQYF. DNA for the CDR3: TGTGCCAGCAGCGTAGTTGTGCGGGGGGGCCACGATACGCAGTATTTT.

This chain links TRBV7-2 with TRBJ2-7, with 7 positions matching TRBD1. Germline loops: CDR1 SGHTA, CDR2 FQGNSA. The CDR3 runs to 15 residues. Trimming at V came to 2 bases and at J to 2 bases, leaving 6 bases not matched to a gene. CDR3 sequence: CASSLRTGGTYEQYF. Written as DNA, the CDR3 is TGTGCCAGCAGCTTAAGGACAGGCGGTACCTACGAGCAGTACTTC.

V and J are TRBV21-1 and TRBJ1-2; TRBD1, as called in the table, went unchecked against the DNA. TRBV21-1 is annotated as a pseudogene. The CDR3 is made up of 17 amino acids. In DNA, the CDR3 is TGTGCCAGCACTGCCCGAATCCGGGACAGGGACCGCTATGGCTACACCTTC. The encoded protein is CASTARIRDRDRYGYTF.

The chain combines TRBV7-2 with TRBJ2-5, with 14 bases that match TRBD2. Germline V CDR1 and CDR2: SGHTA, FQGNSA. The V gene end was trimmed by 5 bases and the J gene end by 5 bases; junction bases not matched to a gene: 4. CDR3 length: 15 amino acids. The CDR3 DNA sequence: TGTGCCAGCAGCCGACTAGCGGGGGGGCGGGAGACCCAGTACTTC. Translating it yields CASSRLAGGRETQYF.

The J gene is TRBJ1-1, the V gene TRBV5-4; D call uncertain. The germline V gene has CDR1 SGHNT and CDR2 YYREEE (reference sequence). The V gene lost 5 bases and the J gene lost 4 bases, with 12 bases spanning the gap. This CDR3 has 13 residues. The CDR3 loop is CASRSAGVTEAFF. The CDR3 nucleotides are TGTGCCAGCAGATCGGCAGGAGTCACTGAAGCTTTCTTT.

The rearrangement joins TRBV5-4 to TRBJ2-1, with TRBD1 matching over 9 bases. After removal of 4 bases from V and 4 bases from J, the junction contained 9 bases not matched to a gene. The CDR3 has 16 amino acids. CDR1 is SGHNT, CDR2 YYREEE, per germline (reference sequence). The DNA for the CDR3 is TGTGCCAGCAGCAAGAAACAGGGGGCAGATTACAATGAGCAGTTCTTC. This encodes CASSKKQGADYNEQFF.

V usage is TRBV7-6 and J usage is TRBJ2-5; TRBD2 might be the D (7 bases). Germline V lookup: CDR1 SGHVS, CDR2 FNYEAQ. The CDR3 is made up of 16 amino acids. Deletions cut 1 base from V and 4 bases from J, with 16 bases between. CDR3 residues: CASSLGLMGGGETQYF. For the CDR3, the DNA is TGTGCCAGCAGCTTAGGCCTTATGGGAGGGGGAGAGACCCAGTACTTC.

The V and J genes are TRBV19 and TRBJ2-5; D not certain. This CDR3 region has 11 residues. V lost 6 bases to trimming and J lost 4 bases, with 6 bases between them. From germline, CDR1 is LNHDA and CDR2 SQIVND (reference sequence). The CDR3 sequence: CASRQRETQYF. The CDR3 DNA sequence: TGTGCCAGTAGACAAAGAGAGACCCAGTACTTC.

The chain joins TRBV19 to TRBJ2-5, with 8 bases aligning to TRBD1. V was pared by 5 bases and J by 5 bases, with 13 bases of the junction left unmatched. The CDR3 loop spans 16 amino acids. Germline V CDR1 and CDR2: LNHDA, SQIVND (reference sequence). The CDR3 reads CASSLLPIRQGETQYF. The CDR3 nucleotides read TGTGCCAGTAGTTTACTCCCCATCCGACAGGGGGAGACCCAGTACTTC.

This chain connects TRBV5-1 to TRBJ2-2; the D gene is possibly TRBD1 (5 bases). Between the trimmed V and J ends, which lost 3 bases and 2 bases, there was a span of 11 bases. In germline, CDR1 is SGHRS, CDR2 YFSETQ. The CDR3 is 15 amino acids. The CDR3 reads CASSSDSYNTGELFF. DNA of the CDR3: TGCGCCAGCAGCTCTGACAGTTATAACACCGGGGAGCTGTTTTTT.

This chain connects TRBV30 to TRBJ1-1; D is uncertain. The germline V gene encodes CDR1 GTSNPN and CDR2 SVGIG (reference sequence). The V and J ends lost 4 bases and 2 bases respectively, with 5 bases between them. The length of the CDR3 is 11 residues. The CDR3 DNA follows: TGTGCCTGGAACCGCAACACTGAAGCTTTCTTT. Translation: CAWNRNTEAFF.

This clone occurred a few times. The rearrangement joins TRBV5-1 to TRBJ1-2; D might be TRBD1 (6 bases). V was pared by 4 bases and J by 2 bases, with 9 bases between. CDR1 and CDR2 (germline): SGHRS, YFSETQ. This CDR3 has 13 residues. Here the CDR3 reads CASSDQGNYGYTF. The CDR3 bases are TGCGCCAGCAGCGACCAGGGGAACTATGGCTACACCTTC. The variable domain in full, completed from reference TRBV5-1 and TRBJ1-2, reads KAGVTQTPRYLIKTRGQQVTLSCSPISGHRSVSWYQQTPGQGLQFLFEYFSETQRNKGNFPGRFSGRQFSNSRSEMNVSTLELGDSALYLCASSDQGNYGYTFGSGTRLTVV.

The V call is TRBV19, the J call TRBJ1-5, with D tentatively TRBD1 (5 bases). Trimming stripped 7 bases from V and 5 bases from J, with 18 bases between. Germline loops: CDR1 LNHDA, CDR2 SQIVND (reference sequence). The CDR3 contains 15 residues. CDR3 loop: CASMDGDGTHQPQHF. The CDR3 nucleotides read TGTGCCAGTATGGACGGGGACGGAACCCATCAGCCCCAGCATTTT.

The chain combines TRBV19 with TRBJ1-1; 8 bases match TRBD1. The CDR3 runs 15 residues. J was trimmed by 5 bases and V by 7 bases; bases with no gene match: 12. CDR1 is LNHDA, CDR2 SQIVND, per germline (reference sequence). The CDR3 coding sequence is TGTGCCAGTAAAGACCAGGGGGCCACCGGAACTGAAGCTTTCTTT. Its translation is CASKDQGATGTEAFF.

The CDR3 sequence is CASSLGWVNTEAFF. DNA of the CDR3: TGTGCCAGCAGCTTAGGTTGGGTGAACACTGAAGCTTTCTTT. The genes are TRBV7-9 and TRBJ1-1; no clear D gene. V gave up 1 base and J gave up 0 bases, with 6 bases separating them. This CDR3 comprises 14 residues. From germline, CDR1 is SEHNR and CDR2 FQNEAQ (reference sequence).

This sequence joins TRBV30 and TRBJ1-6; 7 bases map to TRBD1. The CDR3 extends over 16 amino acids. From germline, CDR1 is GTSNPN and CDR2 SVGIG (reference sequence). V was clipped by 3 bases and J by 0 bases; unmatched bases: 5. The CDR3 here is CAWRGTVFSYNSPLHF. The CDR3 nucleotides read TGTGCCTGGAGGGGGACAGTCTTCTCCTATAATTCACCCCTCCACTTT.

J is TRBJ1-2 and V is TRBV6-5; D possibly corresponds to TRBD1 (6 bases). Germline V gene data show CDR1 as MNHEY and CDR2 as SVGAGI. The CDR3 spans 13 residues. The germline V and J ends were trimmed by 6 bases and 5 bases, with 13 bases remaining between them. The CDR3 here is CASSDTGTYGYTF. The DNA for the CDR3 is TGTGCCAGCAGCGATACAGGGACTTATGGCTACACCTTC.

This chain connects TRBV11-1 to TRBJ1-1; no clear D gene. Per germline, CDR1 SGHAT and CDR2 FQDESV (reference sequence). The CDR3 loop spans 16 amino acids. V was clipped by 4 bases and J by 0 bases, with 15 bases between them. The CDR3 spells CASSSLPLIMNTEAFF. The CDR3 region has the DNA TGTGCCAGCAGCTCCCTCCCCCTCATCATGAACACTGAAGCTTTCTTT.

The table lists this clone with a few counts. The rearrangement uses TRBV7-3 and TRBJ2-5; D unresolved. The germline V and J ends were trimmed by 5 bases and 5 bases, with 15 bases remaining between them. The CDR3 contains 14 residues. CDR1 SGHTA and CDR2 FQGTGA come from the germline V gene. CDR3 in amino acids: CASSPFTRPETQYF. CDR3 bases: TGTGCCAGCAGCCCCTTTACTCGGCCCGAGACCCAGTACTTC.

This chain links TRBV6-6 with TRBJ1-5; D ambiguous. This CDR3 contains 16 residues. Trimming removed 6 bases at V and 3 bases at J, with 18 bases between. Germline V gives CDR1 MNHNY, CDR2 SVGAGI (reference sequence). CDR3 coding DNA: TGTGCCAGCAGCACCTCTAGTGGGGTCGCCAATCAGCCCCAGCATTTT. Translating gives CASSTSSGVANQPQHF.